This TCR beta chain originates from a study of cytomegalovirus exposure and HLA in healthy donors. About the research overall: Within the Caucasian-associated ancestry cluster were roughly 82% of the roughly 430 genotyped donors.

60 Vbeta and 13 Jbeta primers were used in PCR. Sequenced by immunoSEQ multiplex PCR; TCRdb stores in-frame clones only, minus some. The data show some 190,000 clones, about 80% seen once. Findings and limits, study-wide: According to an earlier analysis, most TCR beta V segments yielded productive rearrangements about 87% or about 30% of the time.

In germline, CDR1 is MNHNY, CDR2 SVGAGI (reference sequence). V was pared by 3 bases and J by 1 base, with 9 bases between. This CDR3 has 14 residues. This clone was found once. Its target is not known. All donors participated as healthy donors of bone marrow. Sequenced sample: PBMCs. The chain recombines TRBV6-6 with TRBJ1-1; D is undetermined. The clonotype was recovered from a middle-aged man in good health and CMV-seronegative. This CDR3 is CASSYAVTNTEAFF. The CDR3 nucleotides read TGTGCCAGCAGTTATGCAGTAACGAACACTGAAGCTTTCTTT.